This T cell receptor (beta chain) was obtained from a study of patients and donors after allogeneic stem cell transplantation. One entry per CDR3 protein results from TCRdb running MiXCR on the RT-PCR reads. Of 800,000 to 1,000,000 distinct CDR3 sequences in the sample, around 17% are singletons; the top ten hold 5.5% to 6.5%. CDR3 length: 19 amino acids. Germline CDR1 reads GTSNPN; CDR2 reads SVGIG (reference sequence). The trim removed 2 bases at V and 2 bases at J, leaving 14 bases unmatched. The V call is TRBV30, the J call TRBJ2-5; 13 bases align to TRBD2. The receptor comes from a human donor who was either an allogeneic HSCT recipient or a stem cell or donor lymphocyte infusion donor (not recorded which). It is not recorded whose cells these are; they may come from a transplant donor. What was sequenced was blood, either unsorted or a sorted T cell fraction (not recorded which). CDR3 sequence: CAWSPQGTSGIRGQETQYF. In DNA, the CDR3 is TGTGCCTGGAGTCCGCAAGGGACTAGCGGGATCCGGGGGCAAGAGACCCAGTACTTC.